This T cell receptor beta chain was sequenced during a study of blood T cell repertoires in COVID-19. Whole-study context: Acute and convalescent COVID-19 samples came from the United States, Italy and Spain. In each case, the material was cDNA or gDNA derived from T cells, B-cell-depleted T cells, or PBMCs.

In the authors' workflow: Nucleated cell counts were estimated from reference gene primer amplification. TCRdb's copy holds only in-frame clones and misses some; the assay was immunoSEQ multiplex PCR. V and J calls plus clone size are reproduced from that table; the DNA served to infer D and trimming. The repertoire holds around 160,000 clones, around 92% seen once, with roughly 3.1% in the top ten. This CDR3 region has 13 residues. V was shortened by 2 bases and J by 8 bases, with 15 bases between the two germline ends. The V gene's germline CDR1 is GTSNPN and CDR2 SVGIG (reference sequence). This clone has just one count.

Sequenced: peripheral blood. V and J are TRBV30 and TRBJ1-2, with D perhaps matching TRBD1 (5 bases). This TCR was recovered from a man in his sixties with acute or convalescent COVID-19. CDR3 sequence reads: CAWSNSGHSGYTF. In nucleotides, the CDR3 is TGTGCCTGGAGTAATTCAGGACATTCCGGCTACACCTTC.